This T cell receptor beta chain was found in a study of early T cells in non-severe SARS-CoV-2 infection. At the level of the study: RNA in bulk from unsorted whole blood was sequenced, and chains were unpaired.

This clonotype was detected ten times or more. Germline V gives CDR1 LNHDA, CDR2 SQIVND (reference sequence). Germline trimming cut 5 bases from V and 5 bases from J; bases unmatched to any gene: 6. The CDR3 is 13 amino acids. Attachment of unique molecular identifiers was made to individual cDNA molecules. TCRdb redid the calling of the 5' RACE reads with MiXCR, one entry per CDR3 protein. This table has some 46,000 distinct CDR3 sequences, less than 7% appearing once. The sequencing input was whole blood. The chain is built from TRBV19 and TRBJ2-7, with 7 nucleotides matching TRBD2. This TCR was sampled from an adult who was a healthcare worker with PCR-confirmed SARS-CoV-2 infection or an uninfected control (not recorded which). For the CDR3, the DNA is TGTGCCAGTAGTTACGGGGGGAGAGACGAGCAGTACTTC. It encodes CASSYGGRDEQYF.